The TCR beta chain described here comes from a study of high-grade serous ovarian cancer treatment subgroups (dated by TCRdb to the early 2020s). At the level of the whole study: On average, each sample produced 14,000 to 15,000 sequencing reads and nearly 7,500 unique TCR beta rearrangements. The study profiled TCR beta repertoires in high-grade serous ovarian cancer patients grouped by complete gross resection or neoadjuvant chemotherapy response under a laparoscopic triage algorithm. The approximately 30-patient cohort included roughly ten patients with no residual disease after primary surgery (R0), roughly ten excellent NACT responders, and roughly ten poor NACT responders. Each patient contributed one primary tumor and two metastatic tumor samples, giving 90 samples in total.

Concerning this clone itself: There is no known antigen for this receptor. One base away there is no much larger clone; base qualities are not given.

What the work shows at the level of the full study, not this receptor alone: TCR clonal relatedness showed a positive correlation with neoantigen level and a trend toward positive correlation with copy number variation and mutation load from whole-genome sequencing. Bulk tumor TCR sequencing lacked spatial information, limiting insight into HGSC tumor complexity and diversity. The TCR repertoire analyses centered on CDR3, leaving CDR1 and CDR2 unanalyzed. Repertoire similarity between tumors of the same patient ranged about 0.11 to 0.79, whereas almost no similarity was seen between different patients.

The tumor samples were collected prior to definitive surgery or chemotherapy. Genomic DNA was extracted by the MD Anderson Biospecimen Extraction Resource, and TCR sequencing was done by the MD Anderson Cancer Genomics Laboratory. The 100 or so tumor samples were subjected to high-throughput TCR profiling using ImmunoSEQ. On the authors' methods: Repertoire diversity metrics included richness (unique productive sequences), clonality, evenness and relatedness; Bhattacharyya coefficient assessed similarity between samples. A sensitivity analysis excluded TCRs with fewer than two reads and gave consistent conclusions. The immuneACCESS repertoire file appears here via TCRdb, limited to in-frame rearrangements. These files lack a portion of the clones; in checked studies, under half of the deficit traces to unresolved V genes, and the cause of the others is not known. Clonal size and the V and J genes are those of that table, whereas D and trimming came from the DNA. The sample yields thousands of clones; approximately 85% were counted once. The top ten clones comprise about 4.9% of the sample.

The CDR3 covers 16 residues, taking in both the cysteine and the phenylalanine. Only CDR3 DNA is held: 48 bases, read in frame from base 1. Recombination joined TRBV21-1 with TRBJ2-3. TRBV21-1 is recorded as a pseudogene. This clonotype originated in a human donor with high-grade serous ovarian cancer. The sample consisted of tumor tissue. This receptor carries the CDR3 CASSNAVKGTTDTQYF. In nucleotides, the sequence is TGTGCCAGCAGCAATGCGGTTAAGGGGACCACAGATACGCAGTATTTT.